In this sample, the clone carrying this TCR beta chain turned up once. The antigen is not known. This sample is drawn from a study of radiation and T cells in renal cell carcinoma. Noted time point: baseline pretreatment blood. Indicated treatment: 15 Gy SBRT to primary tumor, nephrectomy 4 weeks later. V dropped 4 bases and J dropped 9 bases, with 10 bases sitting between them. Germline lookup yields CDR1 MNHNS and CDR2 SASEGT. The CDR3 consists of 12 residues. Sequencing used immunoSEQ multiplex PCR; TCRdb keeps in-frame clones, though not all of them. Among 150,000 or so clones listed, 88% were seen once. Study-level results: Top tumor clonotypes rose in blood 2 weeks post-radiation, then contracted. Baseline intratumoral clonotype presence is unknown without pretreatment biopsies.

This chain uses TRBV6-1 with TRBJ1-5; TRBD1 might be the D (5 bases). This receptor was obtained from a woman in her sixties or seventies with renal cell carcinoma. The starting material was blood, obtained from a patient whose treatment included radiotherapy and nephrectomy. The chain's CDR3 is CASSASGPPQHF. In nucleotides, the CDR3 is TGTGCCAGCAGTGCGTCGGGGCCGCCCCAGCATTTT.